This T cell receptor (beta chain) was captured by sequencing in a study of a mutant IDH1 vaccine in newly diagnosed glioma. Time point of the sample: week 5, during vaccination. In every dose of vaccine, 300 ug of mutant IDH1 20-mer peptide was given alongside topical imiquimod. Comment on this clone: Its cognate antigen is unknown.

The CDR3 extends over 17 amino acids. CDR1 MNHNS and CDR2 SASEGT come from the germline V gene. With 0 bases removed from V and 5 bases from J, the gap between germline ends came to 17 bases. Produced via immunoSEQ multiplex PCR; TCRdb's table is partial and in-frame only. The data contain about 83,000 clones, about 91% of them singletons. Specimen: PBMCs, collected from a glioma patient whose treatment included an IDH1 peptide vaccine. The chain employs TRBV6-1 and TRBJ1-5; D is undetermined. The receptor was isolated from a woman aged 45-65 years with glioma. DNA for the CDR3: TGTGCCAGCAGTGAAGCGAAGGGTGCGGGAAATTATCAGCCCCAGCATTTT. It translates to CASSEAKGAGNYQPQHF.